The present T cell receptor (beta chain) was sequenced within a study of cytomegalovirus exposure and HLA in healthy donors. Study outcomes and limitations: An ancestry cluster, one associated with Asian ancestry, reportedly showed fewer N-insertions than the approximately 670-donor mean in a later analysis. One variant, a missense change in DCLRE1C, was linked in a later analysis to TCR beta V- and J-gene trimming. With high specificity and sensitivity, the classifier reportedly diagnosed cytomegalovirus status. HLA allele associations emerged for 15,000 to 20,000 TCR beta sequences in a later analysis, at 0.05 false discovery rate.

CDR3 length equals 11 residues. Per the germline V gene, CDR1 is MDHEN and CDR2 is SYDVKM. The PCR made use of 60 Vbeta and 13 Jbeta primers. TCRdb keeps only in-frame clones here, not all; method: immunoSEQ multiplex PCR. The repertoire holds about 240,000 clones, with about 86% as singletons. Details on this clone: Its antigen remains unidentified. Germline and junction disagree at one end, which may indicate a read error.

This chain connects TRBV28 to TRBJ1-2; no definite D call. The sequence came from a woman aged 55 to 70 in good health and CMV-seropositive. Sequencing was carried out using PBMCs. In DNA form, the CDR3 reads TGTGCCAGCAGCCCGGGAGTGATTGTAGCCTTC. Translated: CASSPGVIVAF.